A selection of T cell receptor beta chains follows, all from one sample in a study of blood T cell repertoires in COVID-19. Produced via immunoSEQ multiplex PCR; TCRdb's table is partial and in-frame only. The sample lists 85,000 to 130,000 clones; 60% to 80% were seen once. The sample taken for sequencing was peripheral blood. Receptor source: a human donor with acute or convalescent COVID-19. The donor label of this sample is uncertain. CDR3s include the opening cysteine and the closing phenylalanine or tryptophan.

J gene | V gene | CDR3 protein
TRBJ1-1 | TRBV5-6 | CASRAGQGVEAFF
TRBJ1-1 | TRBV6-5 | CASSLGQVASEAFF
TRBJ2-2 | TRBV6-4 | CASSDSFGPLGTGELFF
TRBJ2-3 | TRBV9 | CASSAYLAGHTDTQYF
TRBJ1-2 | TRBV19 | CASSMGQGLNGYTF
TRBJ1-1 | TRBV5-1 | CASSLQGWNTEAFF
TRBJ1-2 | TRBV7-9 | CASSQDRGPTNYGYTF
TRBJ1-2 | TRBV7-2 | CASSPTGTGYYGYTF
TRBJ2-5 | TRBV11-2 | CASSYIGVGQGLKTQYF
TRBJ2-2 | TRBV7-9 | CASSRGLVNTGELFF
TRBJ2-2 | TRBV11-2 | CASSPTRGVGDGELFF
TRBJ1-6 | TRBV5-5 | CASSARLRRGGYNSPLHF
TRBJ2-1 | TRBV11-2 | CASSFVVRGVNEQFF
TRBJ2-5 | TRBV30 | CAWSPLLGGTQYF
TRBJ2-5 | TRBV2 | CASSEDRGRGETQYF
TRBJ1-5 | TRBV5-4 | CASSYYRGLREDQPQHF
TRBJ2-3 | TRBV4-1 | CASSQGQARDTQYF
TRBJ2-3 | TRBV10-2 | CASKRDTDTQYF
TRBJ1-1 | TRBV9 | CASSPRDSNTEAFF
TRBJ2-2 | TRBV29-1 | CSIRYANTGELFF
TRBJ2-5 | TRBV2 | CASSGGGVGAQYF
TRBJ1-1 | TRBV5-1 | CASSLGPDNTEAFF
TRBJ2-7 | TRBV7-3 | CASSPTRGGTGEQYF
TRBJ1-2 | TRBV7-2 | CASSLAQDEYGYTF
TRBJ1-5 | TRBV6-5 | CASSPGGSQPQHF
TRBJ2-4 | TRBV24-1 | CATATGSLDIQYF
TRBJ1-2 | TRBV7-9 | CASSPTANYGYTF
TRBJ2-2 | TRBV5-1 | CASSLGVGRGSTGELFF
TRBJ1-1 | TRBV7-8 | CASSLGPPSSEAFF
TRBJ1-3 | TRBV9 | CASSVEDRVYGNTIYF
TRBJ2-2 | TRBV7-6 | CASSLVDWSGTGETGELFF
TRBJ1-1 | TRBV7-2 | CASSFKPRDTEAFF
TRBJ2-5 | TRBV28 | CASTGLAAETQYF
TRBJ2-5 | TRBV9 | CASSLGGAGTQYF
TRBJ1-4 | TRBV6-6 | CASSYVGQGDEKLFF
TRBJ2-4 | TRBV5-1 | CASSYTSGGALAKNIQYF
TRBJ2-2 | TRBV2 | CASSATSGGNTGELFF
TRBJ1-3 | TRBV5-4 | CASSLPGDSGNTIYF
TRBJ1-6 | TRBV6-5 | CASSRQGRSSPLHF
TRBJ2-1 | TRBV7-8 | CASSQRGGRGNEQFF
TRBJ2-5 | TRBV7-9 | CASSLGGAGGVETQYF
TRBJ1-1 | TRBV2 | CASSETGFTEAFF
TRBJ1-2 | TRBV18 | CASSPTRDRGRGGYTF
TRBJ2-3 | TRBV27 | CASRRAGGTDTQYF
TRBJ2-7 | TRBV28 | CASRTGSYEQYF
TRBJ2-1 | TRBV6-5 | CASTMGLAGDNEQFF
TRBJ2-6 | TRBV19 | CASSIRGNTAGANVLTF
TRBJ2-1 | TRBV25-1 | CASSDPGQGIRDEQFF
TRBJ2-1 | TRBV5-1 | CASRQGETYNEQFF
TRBJ1-5 | TRBV6-5 | CASNFQGVRQPQHF
TRBJ1-6 | TRBV27 | CASAGTYNSPLHF
TRBJ2-1 | TRBV7-2 | CASSLAGGLFNEQFF
TRBJ2-6 | TRBV27 | CASSFNGANVLTF
TRBJ1-1 | TRBV25-1 | CASRGGVNTEAFF
TRBJ2-7 | TRBV5-1 | CASSLVPGSLEQYF